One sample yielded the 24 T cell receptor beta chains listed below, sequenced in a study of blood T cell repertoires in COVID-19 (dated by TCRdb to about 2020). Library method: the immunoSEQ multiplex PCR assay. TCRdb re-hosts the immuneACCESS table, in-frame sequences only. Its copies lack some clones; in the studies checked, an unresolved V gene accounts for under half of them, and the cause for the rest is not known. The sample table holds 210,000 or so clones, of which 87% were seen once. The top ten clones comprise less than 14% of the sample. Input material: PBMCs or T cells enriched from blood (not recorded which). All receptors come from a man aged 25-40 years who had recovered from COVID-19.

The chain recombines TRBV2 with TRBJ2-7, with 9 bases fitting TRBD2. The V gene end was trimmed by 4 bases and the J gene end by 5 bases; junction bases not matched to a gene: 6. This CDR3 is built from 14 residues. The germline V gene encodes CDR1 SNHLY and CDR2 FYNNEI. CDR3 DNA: TGTGCCAGCAGTGTAGCGGGGGCTAGGAACGAGCAGTACTTC. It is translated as CASSVAGARNEQYF.

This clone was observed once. The CDR3 sequence: CASGFWGDLQETQYF. The CDR3 nucleotides read TGTGCTAGTGGTTTCTGGGGGGACCTACAAGAGACCCAGTACTTC. The chain is built from TRBV12-5 and TRBJ2-5; D may be TRBD2 (6 bases). Germline V CDR1 and CDR2: LGHNT, FRNRAP. Trimming removed 3 bases at V and 2 bases at J, with 13 bases between. This CDR3 is 15 amino acids long.

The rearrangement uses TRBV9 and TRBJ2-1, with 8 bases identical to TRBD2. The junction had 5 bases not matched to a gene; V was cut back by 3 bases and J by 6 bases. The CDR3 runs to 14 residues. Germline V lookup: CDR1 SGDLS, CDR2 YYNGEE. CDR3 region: CASSAGGGPNEQFF. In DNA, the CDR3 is TGTGCCAGCAGCGCGGGAGGGGGGCCCAATGAGCAGTTCTTC. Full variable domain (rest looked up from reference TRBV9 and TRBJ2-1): DSGVTQTPKHLITATGQRVTLRCSPRSGDLSVYWYQQSLDQGLQFLIQYYNGEERAKGNILERFSAQQFPDLHSELNLSSLELGDSALYFCASSAGGGPNEQFFGPGTRLTVL.

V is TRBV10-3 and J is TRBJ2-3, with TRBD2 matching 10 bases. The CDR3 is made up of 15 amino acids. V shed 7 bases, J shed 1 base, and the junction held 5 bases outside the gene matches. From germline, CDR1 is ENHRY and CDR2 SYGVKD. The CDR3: CAITRGLAGTDTQYF. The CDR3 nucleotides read TGTGCCATCACCCGAGGACTAGCGGGCACAGATACGCAGTATTTT.

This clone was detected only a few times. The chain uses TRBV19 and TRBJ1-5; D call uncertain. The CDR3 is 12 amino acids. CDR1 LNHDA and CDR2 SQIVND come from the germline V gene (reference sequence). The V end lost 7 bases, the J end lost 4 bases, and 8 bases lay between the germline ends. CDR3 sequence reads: CASNPGNQPQHF. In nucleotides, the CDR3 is TGTGCCAGTAATCCCGGGAATCAGCCCCAGCATTTT. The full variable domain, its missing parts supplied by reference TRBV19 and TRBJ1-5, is DGGITQSPKYLFRKEGQNVTLSCEQNLNHDAMYWYRQDPGQGLRLIYYSQIVNDFQKGDIAEGYSVSREKKESFPLTVTSAQKNPTAFYLCASNPGNQPQHFGDGTRLSIL.

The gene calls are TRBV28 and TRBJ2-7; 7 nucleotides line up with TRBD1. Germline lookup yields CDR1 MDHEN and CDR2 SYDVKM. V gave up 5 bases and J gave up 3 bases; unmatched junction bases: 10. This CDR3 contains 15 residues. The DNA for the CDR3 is TGTGCCAGCAGTGGGCCTCGGACAGGAAACTACGAGCAGTACTTC. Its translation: CASSGPRTGNYEQYF.

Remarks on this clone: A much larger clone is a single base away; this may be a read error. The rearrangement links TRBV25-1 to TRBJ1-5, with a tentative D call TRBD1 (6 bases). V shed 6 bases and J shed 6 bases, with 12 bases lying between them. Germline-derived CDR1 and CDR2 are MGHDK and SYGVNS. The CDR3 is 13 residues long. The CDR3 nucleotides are TGTGCCAGCAGCTTAACAGGGACTCAGCCCCAGCATTTT. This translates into CASSLTGTQPQHF.

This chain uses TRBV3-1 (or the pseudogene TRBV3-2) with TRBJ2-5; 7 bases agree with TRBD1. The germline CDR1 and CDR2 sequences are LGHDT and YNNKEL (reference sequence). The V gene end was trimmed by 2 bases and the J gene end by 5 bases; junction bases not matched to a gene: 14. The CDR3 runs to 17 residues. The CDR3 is CASSQPPERGRRETQYF. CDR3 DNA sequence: TGTGCCAGCAGCCAACCGCCTGAAAGGGGGCGGAGGGAGACCCAGTACTTC.

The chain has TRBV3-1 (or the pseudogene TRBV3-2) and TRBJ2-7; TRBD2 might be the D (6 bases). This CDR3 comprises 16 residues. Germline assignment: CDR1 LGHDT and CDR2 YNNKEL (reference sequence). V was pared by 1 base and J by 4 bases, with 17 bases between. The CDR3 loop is CASSQGGASGWYEQYF. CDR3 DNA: TGTGCCAGCAGCCAAGGTGGGGCAAGCGGGTGGTACGAGCAGTACTTC.

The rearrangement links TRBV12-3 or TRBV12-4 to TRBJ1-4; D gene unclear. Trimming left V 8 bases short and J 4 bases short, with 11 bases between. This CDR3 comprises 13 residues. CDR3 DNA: TGTGCCAGCGTAGCAGACTATAATGAAAAACTGTTTTTT. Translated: CASVADYNEKLFF.

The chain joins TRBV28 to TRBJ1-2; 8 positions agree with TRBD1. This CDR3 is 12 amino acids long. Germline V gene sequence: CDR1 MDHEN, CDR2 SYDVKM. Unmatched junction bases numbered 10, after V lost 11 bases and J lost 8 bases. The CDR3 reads CALRQGSRGYTF. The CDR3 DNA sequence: TGTGCCCTACGACAGGGGTCGAGAGGCTACACCTTC.

CDR3 sequence reads: CASKEGGSQETQYF. The CDR3 nucleotides read TGCGCCAGCAAGGAGGGAGGATCCCAAGAGACCCAGTACTTC. V and J are TRBV5-1 and TRBJ2-5; D is perhaps TRBD2 (6 bases). The germline gives CDR1 SGHRS, CDR2 YFSETQ. The CDR3 sequence is 14 residues long. The V and J ends lost 6 bases and 1 base respectively, with 13 bases between them.

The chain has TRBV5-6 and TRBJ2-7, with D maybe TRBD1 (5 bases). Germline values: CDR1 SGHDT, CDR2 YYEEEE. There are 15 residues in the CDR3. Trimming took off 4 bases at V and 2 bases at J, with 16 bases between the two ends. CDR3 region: CASSLVMQGPYEQYF. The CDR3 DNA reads TGTGCCAGCAGCCTTGTGATGCAGGGCCCCTACGAGCAGTACTTC.

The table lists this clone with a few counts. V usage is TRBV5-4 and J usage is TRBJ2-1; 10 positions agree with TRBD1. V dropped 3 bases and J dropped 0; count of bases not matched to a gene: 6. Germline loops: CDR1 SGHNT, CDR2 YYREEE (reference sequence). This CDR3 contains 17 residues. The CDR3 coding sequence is TGTGCCAGCAGCTGGGACAGGGGTGGTAGCTCCTACAATGAGCAGTTCTTC. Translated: CASSWDRGGSSYNEQFF. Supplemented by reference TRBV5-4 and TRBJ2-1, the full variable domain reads ETGVTQSPTHLIKTRGQQVTLRCSSQSGHNTVSWYQQALGQGPQFIFQYYREEENGRGNFPPRFSGLQFPNYSSELNVNALELDDSALYLCASSWDRGGSSYNEQFFGPGTRLTVL.

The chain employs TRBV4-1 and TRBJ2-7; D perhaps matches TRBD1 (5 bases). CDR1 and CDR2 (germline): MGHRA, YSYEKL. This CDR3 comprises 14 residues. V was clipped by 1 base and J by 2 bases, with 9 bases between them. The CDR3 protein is CASSQADRTYEQYF. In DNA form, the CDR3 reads TGCGCCAGCAGCCAAGCCGACAGAACCTACGAGCAGTACTTC.

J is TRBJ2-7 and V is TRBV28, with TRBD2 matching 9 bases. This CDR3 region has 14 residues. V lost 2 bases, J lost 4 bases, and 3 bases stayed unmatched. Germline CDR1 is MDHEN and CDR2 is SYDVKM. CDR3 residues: CASSLGLAIYEQYF. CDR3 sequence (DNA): TGTGCCAGCAGTTTAGGACTAGCGATTTACGAGCAGTACTTC.

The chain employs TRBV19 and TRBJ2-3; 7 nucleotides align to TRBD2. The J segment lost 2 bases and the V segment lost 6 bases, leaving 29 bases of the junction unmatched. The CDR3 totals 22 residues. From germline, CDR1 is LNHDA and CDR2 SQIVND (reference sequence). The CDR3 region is CASSPRAGTLIRTILLTDTQYF. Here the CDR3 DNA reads TGTGCCAGTAGCCCCCGAGCGGGAACCCTGATCAGGACTATACTCCTCACAGATACGCAGTATTTT.

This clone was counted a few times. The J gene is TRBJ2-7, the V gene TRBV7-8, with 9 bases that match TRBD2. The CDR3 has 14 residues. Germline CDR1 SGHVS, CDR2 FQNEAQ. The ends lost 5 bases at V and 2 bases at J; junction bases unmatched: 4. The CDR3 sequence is CASSTTSGTYEQYF. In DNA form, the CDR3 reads TGTGCCAGCAGCACGACTAGCGGTACCTACGAGCAGTACTTC.

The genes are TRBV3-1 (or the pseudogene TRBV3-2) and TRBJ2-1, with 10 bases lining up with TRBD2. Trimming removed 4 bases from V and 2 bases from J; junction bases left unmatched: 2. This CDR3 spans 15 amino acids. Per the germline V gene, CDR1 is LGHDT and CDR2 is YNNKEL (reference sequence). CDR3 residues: CASSPSGSTYNEQFF. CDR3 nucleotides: TGTGCCAGCAGCCCTAGCGGGAGTACCTACAATGAGCAGTTCTTC.

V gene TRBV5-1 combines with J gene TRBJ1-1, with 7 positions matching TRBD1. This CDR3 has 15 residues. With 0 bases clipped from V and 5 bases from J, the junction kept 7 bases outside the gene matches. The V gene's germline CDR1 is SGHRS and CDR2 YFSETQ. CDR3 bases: TGCGCCAGCAGCTTGGATCCTGACAGGGCGACTGAAGCTTTCTTT. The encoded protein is CASSLDPDRATEAFF.

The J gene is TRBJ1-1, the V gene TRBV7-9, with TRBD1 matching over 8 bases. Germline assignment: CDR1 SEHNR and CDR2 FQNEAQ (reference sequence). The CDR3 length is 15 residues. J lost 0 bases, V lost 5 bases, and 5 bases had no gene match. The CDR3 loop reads CASSTDRGMNTEAFF. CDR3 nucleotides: TGTGCCAGCAGCACAGACAGGGGTATGAACACTGAAGCTTTCTTT.

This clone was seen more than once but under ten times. DNA for the CDR3: TGTGCCACCAGCAGAGATCGTGGCAGAATAAACTATGGCTACACCTTC. The encoded protein is CATSRDRGRINYGYTF. The rearrangement joins TRBV15 to TRBJ1-2, with D unresolved. V was pared by 0 bases and J by 2 bases, with 13 bases between. This CDR3 has 16 residues. Germline CDR1 and CDR2: LNHNV and YYDKDF (reference sequence).

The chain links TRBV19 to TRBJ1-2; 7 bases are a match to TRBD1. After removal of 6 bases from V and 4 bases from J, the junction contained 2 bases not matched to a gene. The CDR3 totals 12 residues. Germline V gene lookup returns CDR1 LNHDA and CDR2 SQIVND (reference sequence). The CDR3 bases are TGTGCCAGTAGCGACAGGGTCTATGGCTACACCTTC. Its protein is CASSDRVYGYTF. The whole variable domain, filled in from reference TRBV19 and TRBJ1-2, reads DGGITQSPKYLFRKEGQNVTLSCEQNLNHDAMYWYRQDPGQGLRLIYYSQIVNDFQKGDIAEGYSVSREKKESFPLTVTSAQKNPTAFYLCASSDRVYGYTFGSGTRLTVV.

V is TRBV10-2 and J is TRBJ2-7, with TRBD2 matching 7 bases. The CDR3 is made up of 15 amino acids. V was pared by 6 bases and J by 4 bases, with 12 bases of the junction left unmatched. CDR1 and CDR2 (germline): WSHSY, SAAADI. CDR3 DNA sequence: TGCGCCAGCAGGACGGGAGGCCCCCCCGGGTACGAGCAGTACTTC. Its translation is CASRTGGPPGYEQYF.